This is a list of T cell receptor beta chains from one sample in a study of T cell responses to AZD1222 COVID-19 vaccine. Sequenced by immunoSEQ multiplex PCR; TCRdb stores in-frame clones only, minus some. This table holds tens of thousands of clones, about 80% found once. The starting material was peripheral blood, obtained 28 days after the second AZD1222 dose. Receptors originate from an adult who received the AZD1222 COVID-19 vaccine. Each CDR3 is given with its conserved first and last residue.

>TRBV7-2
CASSLELAGGAEQFF
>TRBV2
CASKGGWNQPQHF
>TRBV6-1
CASSEIGTVPNQPQHF
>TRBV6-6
CASSPPFHSTVWGREDPSYNEQFF
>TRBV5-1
CASSLGLATSNEQFF
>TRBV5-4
CASSPEGVNTGELFF
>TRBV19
CASSQGLVNEQFF
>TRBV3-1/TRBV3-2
CASSQAPPGNTIYF
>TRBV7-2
CASSSFQGRDQPQHF
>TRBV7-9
CASSLRGTANEKLFF
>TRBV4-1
CASSQVRAGDTEAFF
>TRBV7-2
CASSPPKAGPNTEAFF
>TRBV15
CATSRDSGANTGELFF
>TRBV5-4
CASSSGTSGRATEQYF
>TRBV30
CAWGGIGTMHTIYF
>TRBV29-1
CSAHAGTDYGYTF
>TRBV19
CASSIQRRGGVGYTF
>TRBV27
CASSFLGTQETQYF
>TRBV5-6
CASSSTGRYEQYF
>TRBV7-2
CASSLDRQGTEQYF
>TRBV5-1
CASSLDARSNEQFF
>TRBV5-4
CASRDPDRASYEQYF
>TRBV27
CASSPTGKAYEQYF
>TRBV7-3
CASSLGASNYNEQFF
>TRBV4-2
CASSHWTGDGGYTF
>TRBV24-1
CATTGTDYGYTF
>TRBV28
CASSASGRSYEQYF
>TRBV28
CASSFPPLDSYGYTF
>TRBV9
CASSVGISISYNEQFF
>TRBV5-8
CASSLGADRVLQPQHF
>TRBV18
CASSQEVQGHQPQHF
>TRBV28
CASSLKGVAWNYGYTF
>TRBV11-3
CASSFESGPSYEQYF
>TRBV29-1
CSVQGLDGYTF
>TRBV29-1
CSVEELGRPEAFF